This T cell receptor (beta chain) is from a study of T cells in tuberculosis. Across the study: Sequenced TCRs come from CD1B-GMM tetramer-binding T cells. Within 7 days of starting treatment, or before, PBMC were stored. This South African cohort compared adolescents with or without latent tuberculosis against adults with active tuberculosis. Study conclusions and caveats: Active tuberculosis alpha repertoires lay closer to GMM-specific TCRs than controls'.

Regarding time point: new active TB diagnosis, blood taken before or within 7 days of starting treatment. The table came from immunoSEQ multiplex PCR; TCRdb's copy has only in-frame clones and leaves some out. The sample has about 38,000 clones, approximately 94% seen once. In germline, CDR1 is LNHDA, CDR2 SQIVND (reference sequence). The CDR3 runs 12 residues. V dropped 5 bases and J dropped 8; count of bases not matched to a gene: 5. About this clone: Its antigen is not known.

The chain couples TRBV19 to TRBJ1-2; TRBD1 matches at 7 bases. The TCR comes from an adult with tuberculosis. Sequenced material: PBMCs, taken at tuberculosis diagnosis. The DNA of the CDR3 is TGTGCCAGTAGTGTCCGGACAGGAGGCTACACCTTC. It encodes CASSVRTGGYTF. Combining the CDR3 with reference TRBV19 and TRBJ1-2 gives the whole variable domain DGGITQSPKYLFRKEGQNVTLSCEQNLNHDAMYWYRQDPGQGLRLIYYSQIVNDFQKGDIAEGYSVSREKKESFPLTVTSAQKNPTAFYLCASSVRTGGYTFGSGTRLTVV.